This T cell receptor beta chain was recovered during a study of blood T cell repertoires in COVID-19. As for the study in general: Both acute and convalescent COVID-19 samples were obtained from the United States, Italy and Spain.

J gave up 0 bases and V 3 bases, and 7 bases lay outside the gene matches. The CDR3 loop spans 17 amino acids. CDR1 and CDR2 from the germline V gene are LNHDA and SQIVND (reference sequence). Assay: immunoSEQ multiplex PCR; the TCRdb copy retains only in-frame clones and omits some. The sample comprises around 190,000 clones, roughly 83% of which are singletons, and 3.2% rests with the top ten. The clonotype was recovered from a woman in her 30s who had recovered from COVID-19. The sample comprised PBMCs or T cells enriched from blood (not recorded which). The rearrangement joins TRBV19 to TRBJ1-4, with TRBD1 matching over 7 bases. The CDR3 sequence is CASSIPTQGATNEKLFF. In nucleotides, the CDR3 is TGTGCCAGTAGTATCCCCACTCAGGGGGCAACTAATGAAAAACTGTTTTTT.